Each of the 6 T cell receptor beta chains below was sequenced from the same sample in a study of esophageal squamous cell carcinoma under preoperative chemotherapy. The time point denotes: before preoperative PTX-NDP chemotherapy. TCRdb analysed the PCR reads with MiXCR anew, one entry per CDR3 protein. The repertoire holds around 14,000 distinct CDR3 sequences, roughly 60% seen once, with around 53% in the top ten. This specimen was taken from a patient given preoperative chemotherapy. These receptor sequences come from a human donor with esophageal squamous cell carcinoma. The donor label of this sample is uncertain.

The chain joins TRBV10-3 to TRBJ2-3, with 7 bases aligning to TRBD1. The CDR3 length is 14 residues. Germline assignment: CDR1 ENHRY and CDR2 SYGVKD. With 10 bases clipped from V and 4 bases from J, the junction kept 11 bases outside the gene matches. This CDR3 is CATRRTGGADTQYF. The CDR3 DNA is TGTGCCACGCGGAGGACAGGTGGAGCAGATACGCAGTATTTT.

This clonotype came up many times. V usage is TRBV6-5 and J usage is TRBJ2-1; a possible D gene is TRBD2 (5 bases). CDR1 MNHEY and CDR2 SVGAGI come from the germline V gene. V gave up 6 bases and J gave up 6 bases, with 18 bases separating them. The CDR3 is 15 residues long. CDR3: CASRLGLDLSNEQFF. CDR3 nucleotide sequence: TGTGCCAGCAGACTCGGACTTGACCTGTCCAATGAGCAGTTCTTC.

V usage is TRBV7-2 and J usage is TRBJ2-2, with a tentative D call TRBD2 (5 bases). The DNA end lines up better with TRBJ2-3; the J call may be wrong. CDR3 length equals 16 residues. Germline lookup yields CDR1 SGHTA and CDR2 FQGNSA. CDR3: CASSLDAGVRTGTQYF. The CDR3, as DNA: TGTGCCAGCAGCTTAGATGCGGGTGTGCGGACCGGTACGCAGTATTTT.

V and J are TRBV10-1 and TRBJ2-5; a weak D match, TRBD2 (5 bases). With 2 bases removed from V and 4 bases from J, the gap between germline ends came to 11 bases. CDR3 length: 14 amino acids. CDR1 is WNHNN and CDR2 is SYGVQD in the germline V gene (reference sequence). The chain's CDR3 is CASSEGGPGETQYF. For the CDR3, the DNA is TGCGCCAGCAGTGAGGGAGGACCAGGAGAGACCCAGTACTTC.

The sample holds a few counts of this clonotype. The J gene is TRBJ2-1, the V gene TRBV7-2; D is unresolved. Germline V gives CDR1 SGHTA, CDR2 FQGNSA. This CDR3 spans 13 amino acids. V lost 5 bases, J lost 9 bases, and 14 bases lay in between. Here the CDR3 DNA reads TGTGCCAGCAGCCCCTTGGTGGTCAGTGAGCAGTTCTTC. As protein: CASSPLVVSEQFF.

Comment on this clonotype: At one boundary the junction diverges from the germline segment, which might be a read error. The chain recombines TRBV7-2 with TRBJ2-4; 7 nucleotides align to TRBD2. Germline V lookup: CDR1 SGHTA, CDR2 FQGNSA. The CDR3 consists of 13 residues. This CDR3 is CARSLAGKDTQYF. CDR3 in DNA: TGCGCCAGGAGCTTAGCGGGCAAAGACACGCAGTACTTT. The full variable domain, with the rest looked up from reference TRBV7-2 and TRBJ2-4, is GAGVSQSPSNKVTEKGKDVELRCDPISGHTALYWYRQSLGQGLEFLIYFQGNSAPDKSGLPSDRFSAERTGGSVSTLTIQRTQQEDSAVYLCARSLAGKDTQYFGAGTRLSVL.